Listed below are T cell receptor beta chains from one sample, sequenced in a study of blood T cell repertoires in COVID-19. Some clones are missing from TCRdb's copy, which holds only in-frame ones; the method was immunoSEQ multiplex PCR. Of roughly 57,000 clones in the sample, approximately 90% were seen once. The material sequenced was peripheral blood. These receptors originate from a human donor in a cohort sampled during active COVID-19. The CDR3 runs from the conserved cysteine through the conserved F or W. D genes are given only for firm matches. A clone size is listed for some rows: how often the clone was seen (once, few, many), or a class if it is expanded.

J gene | D gene | clone size | V gene | CDR3 length | CDR3 DNA | CDR3 protein
TRBJ2-1 | TRBD2 | - | TRBV2 | 17 | TGTGCCAGCAGTGAAGGGATGCCGGGACTAGCGGGAGTTGAGCAGTTCTTC | CASSEGMPGLAGVEQFF
TRBJ2-2 | - | once | TRBV24-1 | 12 | TGTGCCACCAGTGATTTCCCAGGCTCGCTGTTTTTT | CATSDFPGSLFF
TRBJ1-4 | TRBD1 | - | TRBV28 | 14 | TGTGCCAGCAGTTACGGGACAGCCTATGAAAAACTGTTTTTT | CASSYGTAYEKLFF
TRBJ1-5 | - | - | TRBV4-3 | 15 | TGCGCCAGCAGCCAAGATTATGCAGGTGGGCAGCCCCAGCATTTT | CASSQDYAGGQPQHF
TRBJ2-2 | TRBD2 | - | TRBV28 | 15 | TGTGCCAGCAGTTTGGCGGGAGAGCGGACCGGGGAGCTGTTTTTT | CASSLAGERTGELFF
TRBJ2-7 | - | - | TRBV10-3 | 13 | TGTGCCATCAGTGGGAGAAGTCCCTACGAGCAGTACTTC | CAISGRSPYEQYF
TRBJ1-5 | - | - | TRBV18 | 13 | TGTGCCAGCTCACCAGTTCCAGATCAGCCCCAGCATTTT | CASSPVPDQPQHF
TRBJ1-5 | TRBD1 | - | TRBV7-8 | 20 | TGTGCCAGCAGCTCCCAGCGACAGGGGCTCTCAGCGAGAAAAAGGCAGCCCCAGCATTTT | CASSSQRQGLSARKRQPQHF
TRBJ1-2 | - | once | TRBV6-2/TRBV6-3 | 13 | TGTGCCAGCAGTTACGGCGACTTCCCTCTCTTGACCTTC | CASSYGDFPLLTF
TRBJ1-2 | - | - | TRBV7-9 | 14 | TGTGCCAGCAGCTTCTGGGGGCCCGGCTATGGCTACACCTTC | CASSFWGPGYGYTF
TRBJ2-7 | TRBD1 | - | TRBV7-8 | 14 | TGTGCCAGCAGCAAGGGACAGGGGTTTTACGAGCAGTACTTC | CASSKGQGFYEQYF
TRBJ2-5 | TRBD2 | - | TRBV5-4 | 14 | TGTGCCAGCAGCCGTCAAGCGGGGGAGGAGACCCAGTACTTC | CASSRQAGEETQYF
TRBJ2-5 | - | - | TRBV2 | 13 | TGTGCCAGCAGTGTTGGAGGATTGGAGACCCAGTACTTC | CASSVGGLETQYF
TRBJ2-7 | TRBD2 | - | TRBV29-1 | 21 | TGCAGCGTTGCACGGTATCAAGACGGGACTAGAGACCTGCGGAGCTCCTACGAGCAGTACTTC | CSVARYQDGTRDLRSSYEQYF
TRBJ1-6 | TRBD1 | - | TRBV4-3 | 16 | TGCGCCAGCAGCCAATTCACCGGGACAGGGAATTCACCCCTCCACTTT | CASSQFTGTGNSPLHF
TRBJ2-5 | TRBD1 | - | TRBV10-3 | 13 | TGTGCCATCAGTGTAGGACAGGGAGAGACCCAGTACTTC | CAISVGQGETQYF
TRBJ2-1 | - | - | TRBV3-1/TRBV3-2 | 15 | TGTGCCAGCAGTCAGACGACAGGGAGGCGAAGCGAGCAGTTCTTC | CASSQTTGRRSEQFF
TRBJ2-5 | - | - | TRBV6-1 | 16 | TGTGCCAGCAGTGGCCCATTGATTAGCCCAAGGGAGACCCAGTACTTC | CASSGPLISPRETQYF
TRBJ2-1 | - | - | TRBV24-1 | 13 | TGTGCCACCAGTGATTTCCAGGGCAATGAGCAGTTCTTC | CATSDFQGNEQFF
TRBJ2-7 | TRBD2 | - | TRBV20-1 | 17 | TGCAGTGCTGGTGGGGGACTAGCGGGAGAGCGACCCTACGAGCAGTACTTC | CSAGGGLAGERPYEQYF
TRBJ2-7 | TRBD2 | - | TRBV5-1 | 17 | TGCGCCAGCAGCTCGGGACTAGCGGGAGGGCTTTCCTACGAGCAGTACTTC | CASSSGLAGGLSYEQYF
TRBJ2-3 | TRBD2 | - | TRBV19 | 16 | TGTGCCAGTAGTATGGGGATAGCGGGAGTGGTAGATACGCAGTATTTT | CASSMGIAGVVDTQYF
TRBJ1-2 | TRBD1 | - | TRBV27 | 14 | TGTGCCAGCAGTTTCCAGGGGGCGAGGATAGGCTACACCTTC | CASSFQGARIGYTF
TRBJ2-2 | - | - | TRBV7-2 | 18 | TGTGCCAGCAGCCCTCAACCGGTGCTAGTAGGTAGGACCGGGGAGCTGTTTTTT | CASSPQPVLVGRTGELFF
TRBJ1-1 | - | - | TRBV10-3 | 16 | TGTGCCATATCAGTGGGGGGCCCCCACCGGGGGGTGGAAGCTTTCTTT | CAISVGGPHRGVEAFF
TRBJ2-1 | TRBD2 | - | TRBV7-6 | 16 | TGTGCCAGCAGCTTATCTAGCGGAAGCTCCTACAATGAGCAGTTCTTC | CASSLSSGSSYNEQFF
TRBJ2-5 | TRBD1 | - | TRBV10-2 | 13 | TGCGCCAGCGGGACAGGGGGTATGGAGACCCAGTACTTC | CASGTGGMETQYF
TRBJ1-2 | - | - | TRBV28 | 15 | TGTGCCAGCAGTTTAGTGGGCAGGGCGAACTATGGCTACACCTTC | CASSLVGRANYGYTF
TRBJ1-5 | - | - | TRBV6-2/TRBV6-3 | 11 | TGTGCCAGCAGTAACGGTCAGCCCCAGCATTTT | CASSNGQPQHF
TRBJ2-7 | - | - | TRBV28 | 12 | TGTGCCAGCAGTTTAGGCGGTAAGACGCCGCCCTTC | CASSLGGKTPPF
TRBJ2-1 | TRBD2 | - | TRBV6-6 | 13 | TGTGCCAGCACCCTAGCGGGGGACAATGAGCAGTTCTTC | CASTLAGDNEQFF
TRBJ2-5 | TRBD1 | - | TRBV5-1 | 16 | TGCGCCAGCAGCTTTGGGGGCAGGGGGCGTCGAGAGACCCAGTACTTC | CASSFGGRGRRETQYF
TRBJ2-1 | - | - | TRBV19 | 14 | TGTGCCAGTAGTGTACAGGTAGAAGGAAATGAGCAGTTCTTC | CASSVQVEGNEQFF
TRBJ1-5 | TRBD1 | - | TRBV6-5 | 14 | TGTGCCAGCAGTTCTGGACAGGGGTTCCAGCCCCAGCATTTT | CASSSGQGFQPQHF
TRBJ1-2 | TRBD1 | - | TRBV28 | 15 | TGTGCCAGCAGTCGGGCCGGACAGGCTTCGGGTGGCTACACCTTC | CASSRAGQASGGYTF
TRBJ1-2 | - | - | TRBV3-1/TRBV3-2 | 13 | TGTGCCAGCAGCCGAGACACTGACTATGGCTACACCTTC | CASSRDTDYGYTF
TRBJ2-5 | - | - | TRBV5-1 | 14 | TGCGCCAGCAGCTTGGATGCAGGGGGGGAGACCCAGTACTTC | CASSLDAGGETQYF
TRBJ1-1 | - | - | TRBV21-1 | 15 | TGTGCCAGCACCAATGGGGGACGGGGAGGCACTGAAGCTTTCTTT | CASTNGGRGGTEAFF
TRBJ2-3 | TRBD2 | - | TRBV11-2 | 15 | TGTGCCAGCAGCTTACTAGCGGGGGACACAGATACGCAGTATTTT | CASSLLAGDTDTQYF
TRBJ1-2 | - | - | TRBV24-1 | 16 | TGTGCCACCAGTGATTCCATTCATTATCGGGGCTATGGCTACACCTTC | CATSDSIHYRGYGYTF
TRBJ2-1 | TRBD2 | - | TRBV2 | 12 | TGTGCCAGCAGTGAACGGGGGGATGAGCAGTTCTTC | CASSERGDEQFF
TRBJ1-2 | - | - | TRBV10-3 | 13 | TGTGCCATCCGGAAGACAGACCACTATGGCTACACCTTC | CAIRKTDHYGYTF
TRBJ2-1 | - | - | TRBV7-3 | 13 | TGTGCCAGCAGCTTAGGGCAGTACAATGAGCAGTTCTTC | CASSLGQYNEQFF